The 21 T cell receptor beta chains below all came from one sample that was sequenced in a study of blood T cell repertoires in COVID-19. The assay was immunoSEQ multiplex PCR, and TCRdb's table has in-frame clones only and misses some. The sample has hundreds of thousands of clones, roughly 80% seen once. What was sequenced was PBMCs or T cells enriched from blood (not recorded which). Source of these receptors: a man in his forties who had been exposed to COVID-19.

This clone was seen only a few times. J is TRBJ1-3 and V is TRBV6-5; possibly TRBD1 for D (5 bases). Germline V gene lookup returns CDR1 MNHEY and CDR2 SVGAGI. The V end was cut by 8 bases, the J end by 4 bases, with 15 bases between. The CDR3 totals 14 residues. DNA of the CDR3: TGTGCCAGCGCCGTGACAGTTACGGGAAACACCATATATTTT. Its protein product is CASAVTVTGNTIYF.

V is TRBV5-1 and J is TRBJ2-2, with 7 nucleotides matching TRBD1. This CDR3 region has 15 residues. Trimming took 7 bases from V and 2 from J; bases not matched to a gene: 8. Germline V gene sequence: CDR1 SGHRS, CDR2 YFSETQ. CDR3 protein: CASEETGINTGELFF. Written as DNA, the CDR3 is TGCGCCAGCGAGGAGACAGGGATTAACACCGGGGAGCTGTTTTTT.

This clone was observed once. This sequence joins TRBV6-5 and TRBJ1-5; perhaps TRBD1 as D (5 bases). V shed 2 bases and J shed 1 base, with 6 bases lying between them. The CDR3 covers 14 residues. Germline loops: CDR1 MNHEY, CDR2 SVGAGI. The CDR3 sequence: CASSYGGSNQPQHF. DNA for the CDR3: TGTGCCAGCAGTTACGGGGGGAGCAATCAGCCCCAGCATTTT.

The J gene is TRBJ2-1, the V gene TRBV5-5; no reliable D call. The V gene lost 1 base and the J gene lost 4 bases, with 9 bases spanning the gap. This CDR3 is 14 amino acids long. Germline-derived CDR1 and CDR2 are SGHKS and YYEKEE (reference sequence). The CDR3 region is CASSLRSQYNEQFF. The CDR3 coding sequence is TGTGCCAGCAGCTTGAGGAGCCAATACAATGAGCAGTTCTTC.

The chain combines TRBV7-8 with TRBJ2-2; 8 bases map to TRBD2. Germline V CDR1 and CDR2: SGHVS, FQNEAQ. The CDR3 totals 13 residues. The trim removed 4 bases at V and 7 bases at J, leaving 2 bases unmatched. In DNA, the CDR3 is TGTGCCAGCAGCTCTAGCGGGTACGGGGAGCTGTTTTTT. The encoded protein is CASSSSGYGELFF.

This clone showed up just a few times. The genes are TRBV30 and TRBJ2-7; D possibly corresponds to TRBD2 (5 bases). This CDR3 has 13 residues. The V end was cut by 3 bases, the J end by 11 bases, with 20 bases between. In germline, CDR1 is GTSNPN, CDR2 SVGIG (reference sequence). This chain's CDR3 is CAWRTGIRKREYF. CDR3 DNA: TGTGCCTGGAGGACCGGGATCAGGAAGAGGGAGTACTTC.

CDR3 amino acids: CASTDRPTYEQYF. In DNA, the CDR3 is TGCGCCAGCACCGACAGGCCGACCTACGAGCAGTACTTC. This chain connects TRBV5-1 to TRBJ2-7; D possibly corresponds to TRBD1 (6 bases). Trimming removed 6 bases at V and 2 bases at J, with 12 bases between. The germline V gene has CDR1 SGHRS and CDR2 YFSETQ. The CDR3 extends over 13 amino acids.

The chain recombines TRBV5-1 with TRBJ2-5; 13 bases line up with TRBD2. With V trimmed by 7 bases and J by 5 bases, 11 bases remained unmatched. The germline gives CDR1 SGHRS, CDR2 YFSETQ. The CDR3 is made up of 16 amino acids. For the CDR3, the DNA is TGCGCCAGCGACTCCGGACTAGCGGGAGTCGGGGAGACCCAGTACTTC. Translating it yields CASDSGLAGVGETQYF.

This clone was seen more than once but under ten times. V and J are TRBV19 and TRBJ2-3; weak D call: TRBD1 (6 bases). Trimming shortened V by 8 bases and J by 3 bases, and 12 bases separated the two germline ends. There are 13 residues in the CDR3. The V gene's germline CDR1 is LNHDA and CDR2 SQIVND (reference sequence). The CDR3 coding sequence is TGTGCCAGTTCTCTCGGACAGACAGATACGCAGTATTTT. Protein: CASSLGQTDTQYF.

The chain carries TRBV28 and TRBJ2-7; 7 nucleotides agree with TRBD1. The CDR3 consists of 14 residues. The germline CDR1 and CDR2 sequences are MDHEN and SYDVKM. Trimming cost V 7 bases and J 7 bases; bases outside gene matches: 13. The CDR3 bases are TGTGCCAGCACGGCGGAGGCGCAGGGGGAAGAGCAGTACTTC. Its protein is CASTAEAQGEEQYF.

This clone has only one observation. J is TRBJ2-7 and V is TRBV2; 11 bases fit TRBD2. The CDR3 runs to 16 residues. Germline V gene data show CDR1 as SNHLY and CDR2 as FYNNEI. V shed 6 bases, J shed 4 bases, and the junction held 11 bases outside the gene matches. CDR3 DNA: TGTGCCAGCAGCCTACCCCTAGCGGGAGGATCGTACGAGCAGTACTTC. Encoded protein: CASSLPLAGGSYEQYF.

The J gene is TRBJ1-2, the V gene TRBV11-2, with D possibly TRBD1 on 5 matching bases. Trimming took off 6 bases at V and 10 bases at J, with 21 bases between the two ends. Germline assignment: CDR1 SGHAT and CDR2 FQNNGV. The CDR3 covers 14 residues. CDR3 sequence: CASRNLRGARAYTF. The CDR3 nucleotides are TGTGCCAGCAGAAACCTCCGTGGGGCCAGGGCCTACACCTTC.

The rearrangement uses TRBV6-1 and TRBJ1-1; D perhaps matches TRBD1 (6 bases). V lost 2 bases, J lost 7 bases, and 11 bases lay in between. Germline V lookup: CDR1 MNHNS, CDR2 SASEGT. The CDR3 consists of 13 residues. The CDR3 protein is CASSERQGREAFF. For the CDR3, the DNA is TGTGCCAGCAGTGAACGGCAGGGGCGTGAAGCTTTCTTT.

V is TRBV20-1 and J is TRBJ2-7; 10 positions match TRBD2. The junction had 6 bases not matched to a gene; V was cut back by 3 bases and J by 1 base. The germline V gene encodes CDR1 DFQATT and CDR2 SNEGSKA (reference sequence). The CDR3 is made up of 15 amino acids. CDR3 amino acids: CSASMPSGGSYEQYF. The DNA for the CDR3 is TGCAGTGCTAGTATGCCTAGCGGGGGATCCTACGAGCAGTACTTC.

CDR3 amino acids: CASIERGGMAYEQYF. For the CDR3, the DNA is TGTGCCAGCATCGAGCGGGGGGGAATGGCCTACGAGCAGTACTTC. The gene calls are TRBV6-6 and TRBJ2-7, with 10 bases identical to TRBD2. CDR1 MNHNY and CDR2 SVGAGI come from the germline V gene (reference sequence). The CDR3 consists of 15 residues. Trimming cost V 7 bases and J 2 bases; bases outside gene matches: 8.

The J gene is TRBJ1-6, the V gene TRBV19, with TRBD1 matching over 7 bases. Germline lookup yields CDR1 LNHDA and CDR2 SQIVND (reference sequence). The CDR3 extends over 16 amino acids. V lost 0 bases, J lost 10 bases, and 9 bases stayed unmatched. CDR3 coding DNA: TGTGCCAGTAGTATAGATCCCACAACAGGGGAGTCACCCCTCCACTTT. Its protein is CASSIDPTTGESPLHF.

The chain joins TRBV14 to TRBJ2-7, with D perhaps TRBD1 (5 bases). Germline loops: CDR1 SGHDN, CDR2 FVKESK. CDR3 length: 14 residues. With 4 bases removed from V and 6 bases from J, the gap between germline ends came to 16 bases. CDR3 region: CASSLLPRVIEQYF. DNA of the CDR3: TGTGCCAGCAGCCTTCTCCCCAGGGTCATCGAGCAGTACTTC.

The J gene is TRBJ1-2, the V gene TRBV11-2; D gene ambiguous. The V gene's germline CDR1 is SGHAT and CDR2 FQNNGV. CDR3 length: 12 residues. Trimming took off 1 base at V and 5 bases at J, with 5 bases between the two ends. The chain's CDR3 is CASSLAQYGYTF. CDR3 nucleotide sequence: TGTGCCAGCAGCTTAGCCCAATATGGCTACACCTTC.

The chain recombines TRBV5-1 with TRBJ2-3; tentatively, D is TRBD1 (5 bases). V was cut by 8 bases and J by 0 bases, with 7 bases left in between. Germline values: CDR1 SGHRS, CDR2 YFSETQ. The length of the CDR3 is 12 residues. This CDR3 is CASRQSTDTQYF. CDR3 DNA sequence: TGCGCCAGTCGACAGAGCACAGATACGCAGTATTTT. The full variable domain, completed using reference TRBV5-1 and TRBJ2-3, is KAGVTQTPRYLIKTRGQQVTLSCSPISGHRSVSWYQQTPGQGLQFLFEYFSETQRNKGNFPGRFSGRQFSNSRSEMNVSTLELGDSALYLCASRQSTDTQYFGPGTRLTVL.

The chain has TRBV29-1 and TRBJ2-5; D may be TRBD2 (7 bases). Germline V lookup: CDR1 SQVTM, CDR2 ANQGSEA. The length of the CDR3 is 13 residues. Trimming stripped 8 bases from V and 7 bases from J, with 20 bases between. In nucleotides, the CDR3 is TGCAGCACAAGGGAGGGGGTTTTGGCGACCCAGTACTTC. This codes for CSTREGVLATQYF.

As concerns this clone: A junction boundary mismatches the germline segment, possibly from a read error. V gene TRBV27 combines with J gene TRBJ2-7; TRBD1 agrees at 8 bases. Germline V gives CDR1 MNHEY, CDR2 SMNVEV (reference sequence). The CDR3 is 16 residues long. The CDR3 loop is CASSLLAGTGLAEQYF. CDR3 DNA: TGTGCCAGCAGCTTATTGGCCGGGACAGGTCTTGCCGAGCAGTACTTC.